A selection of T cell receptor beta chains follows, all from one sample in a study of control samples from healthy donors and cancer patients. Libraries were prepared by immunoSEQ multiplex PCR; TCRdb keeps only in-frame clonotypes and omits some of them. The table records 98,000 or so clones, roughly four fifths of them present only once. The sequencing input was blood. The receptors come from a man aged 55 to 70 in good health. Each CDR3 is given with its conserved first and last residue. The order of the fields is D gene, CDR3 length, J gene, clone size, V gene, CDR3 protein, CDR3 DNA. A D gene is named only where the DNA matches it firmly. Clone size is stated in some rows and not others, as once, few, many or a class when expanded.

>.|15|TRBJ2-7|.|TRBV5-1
CASSPGAPGTYEQYF
TGCGCCAGCAGCCCCGGGGCACCAGGGACCTACGAGCAGTACTTC
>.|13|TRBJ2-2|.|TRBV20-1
CSASAKSTGELFF
TGCAGTGCTAGTGCAAAATCGACCGGGGAGCTGTTTTTT
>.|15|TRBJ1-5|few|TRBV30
CAWSSGPSSNQPQHF
TGTGCCTGGAGTTCCGGACCGTCAAGCAATCAGCCCCAGCATTTT
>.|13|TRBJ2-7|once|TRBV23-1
CASSSEASYEQYF
TGCGCCAGCAGCTCGGAGGCGTCCTACGAGCAGTACTTC
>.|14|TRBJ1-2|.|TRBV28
CASSQPAGRYGYTF
TGTGCCAGCAGCCAACCCGCAGGCCGCTATGGCTACACCTTC
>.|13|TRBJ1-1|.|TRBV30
CAWREGPNTEAFF
TGTGCCTGGAGGGAGGGGCCGAACACTGAAGCTTTCTTT
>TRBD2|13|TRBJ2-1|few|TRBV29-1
CSGMTSGYNEQFF
TGCAGCGGAATGACTAGCGGCTACAATGAGCAGTTCTTC
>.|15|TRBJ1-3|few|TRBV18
CASSPKGIWGNTIYF
TGTGCCAGCTCACCGAAGGGGATATGGGGAAACACCATATATTTT
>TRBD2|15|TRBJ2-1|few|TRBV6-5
CASSHTSGSSDEQFF
TGTGCCAGCAGTCATACTAGCGGGAGTTCGGATGAGCAGTTCTTC
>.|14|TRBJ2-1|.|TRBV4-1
CASSQDSISQEQFF
TGCGCCAGCAGCCAAGATTCTATCTCTCAGGAGCAGTTCTTC
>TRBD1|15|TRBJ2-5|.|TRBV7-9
CASSFWTGGDETQYF
TGTGCCAGCAGCTTTTGGACAGGGGGCGACGAGACCCAGTACTTC
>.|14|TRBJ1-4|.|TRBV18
CASSPDSSNEKLFF
TGTGCCAGCTCACCGGACAGCTCGAATGAAAAACTGTTTTTT
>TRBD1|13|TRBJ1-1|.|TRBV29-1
CSVEKGGGTEAFF
TGCAGCGTTGAAAAAGGGGGCGGCACTGAAGCTTTCTTT
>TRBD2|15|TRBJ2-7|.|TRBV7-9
CASSLASGTSYEQYF
TGTGCCAGCAGCTTAGCTAGCGGGACCTCCTACGAGCAGTACTTC
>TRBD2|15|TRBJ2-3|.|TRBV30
CAWEGRLAATDTQYF
TGTGCCTGGGAGGGGCGGCTAGCGGCCACAGATACGCAGTATTTT
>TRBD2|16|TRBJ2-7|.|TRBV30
CAWTRSLLAGSSEQYF
TGTGCCTGGACACGCTCCCTCCTAGCGGGATCTTCCGAGCAGTACTTC
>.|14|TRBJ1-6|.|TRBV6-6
CAGGPVGSNSPLHF
TGTGCCGGCGGACCAGTGGGCAGTAATTCACCCCTCCACTTT
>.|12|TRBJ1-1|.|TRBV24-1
CATSDLWGEAFF
TGTGCCACCAGTGATTTGTGGGGTGAAGCTTTCTTT
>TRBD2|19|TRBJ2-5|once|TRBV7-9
CASSLTGTSAGVLQETQYF
TGTGCCAGCAGCTTAACCGGGACTAGCGCCGGGGTCCTCCAAGAGACCCAGTACTTC
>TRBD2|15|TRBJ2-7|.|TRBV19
CASSKTSGRAYEQYF
TGTGCCAGTAGCAAGACTAGCGGGAGGGCCTACGAGCAGTACTTC
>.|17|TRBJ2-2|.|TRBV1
CTSSSGQLYANTGELFF
TGCACCAGCAGTTCGGGACAGCTCTATGCGAACACCGGGGAGCTGTTTTTT
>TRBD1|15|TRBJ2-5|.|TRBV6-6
CASSYSQGGGETQYF
TGTGCCAGCAGTTACAGCCAAGGGGGCGGTGAGACCCAGTACTTC
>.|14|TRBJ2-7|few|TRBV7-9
CASSPSGVGYEQYF
TGTGCCAGCAGCCCAAGTGGAGTTGGGTACGAGCAGTACTTC
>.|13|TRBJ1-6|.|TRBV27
CASRGTINSPLHF
TGTGCCAGCAGGGGCACCATAAATTCACCCCTCCACTTT
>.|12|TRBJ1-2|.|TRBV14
CASSQAGYGYTF
TGTGCCAGCAGCCAAGCCGGCTATGGCTACACCTTC
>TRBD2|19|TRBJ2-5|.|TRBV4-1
CASSQVVSGRGGTQETQYF
TGCGCCAGCAGCCAAGTGGTTAGCGGGAGAGGGGGGACCCAAGAGACCCAGTACTTC
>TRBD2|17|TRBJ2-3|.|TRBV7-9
CASSGWTSGRRADTQYF
TGTGCCAGCAGCGGGTGGACTAGCGGGAGGAGGGCAGATACGCAGTATTTT
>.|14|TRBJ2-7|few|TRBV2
CASRPGRGAYEQYF
TGTGCCAGCAGGCCGGGACGCGGCGCCTACGAGCAGTACTTC
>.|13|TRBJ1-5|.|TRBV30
CAWSVGREQPQHF
TGTGCCTGGAGTGTAGGGCGGGAGCAGCCCCAGCATTTT
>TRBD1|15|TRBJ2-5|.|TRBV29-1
CSVEVDRGKQETQYF
TGCAGCGTTGAAGTTGACAGGGGCAAGCAAGAGACCCAGTACTTC
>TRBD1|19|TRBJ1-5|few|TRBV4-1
CASSSLPGQPPYSNQPQHF
TGCGCCAGCAGCTCTCTACCGGGACAGCCCCCGTATAGCAATCAGCCCCAGCATTTT
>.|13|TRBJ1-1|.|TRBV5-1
CASSVDGSAEAFF
TGCGCCAGCAGCGTCGACGGGTCGGCTGAAGCTTTCTTT
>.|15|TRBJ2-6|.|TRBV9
CASSVAPAGANVLTF
TGTGCCAGCAGCGTAGCCCCGGCCGGGGCCAACGTCCTGACTTTC
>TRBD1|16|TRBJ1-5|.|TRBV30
CAWSDRDTGGYQPQHF
TGTGCCTGGAGTGACAGGGATACAGGGGGCTATCAGCCCCAGCATTTT
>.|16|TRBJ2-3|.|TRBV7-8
CASSSPWGPSTDTQYF
TGTGCCAGCAGCTCACCGTGGGGTCCGAGCACAGATACGCAGTATTTT
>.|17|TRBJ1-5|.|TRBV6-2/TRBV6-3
CASSPKPDGLSNQPQHF
TGTGCCAGCAGCCCTAAACCGGACGGACTTAGCAATCAGCCCCAGCATTTT
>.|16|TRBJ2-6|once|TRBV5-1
CASSLEAVSGANVLTF
TGCGCCAGCAGCTTGGAGGCGGTCTCTGGGGCCAACGTCCTGACTTTC